Reported below is one T cell receptor (beta chain). Its antigen is unknown. Libraries were prepared by immunoSEQ multiplex PCR; TCRdb keeps only in-frame clonotypes and omits some of them. The data contain about 110,000 clones, roughly nine tenths of them singletons. These donors were members of the roughly 110-subject validation cohort, a group separate from the approximately 700-subject first cohort. The entry originates in a study of cytomegalovirus exposure and HLA in healthy donors. Study-wide results and caveats: Despite most TCR sequences being rare, some public TCRs occurred in many donors.

Specimen: PBMCs. This TCR was sampled from a woman in her late teens or twenties in good health and CMV-seropositive.

The DNA for the CDR3 is TGTGCCAGCAGTAACACAGGGACTCAGCCCCAGCATTTT. It encodes CASSNTGTQPQHF. This chain links TRBV2 with TRBJ1-5; weak D call: TRBD1 (6 bases). V dropped 5 bases and J dropped 6 bases, with 11 bases sitting between them. CDR3 length equals 13 residues. The germline gives CDR1 SNHLY, CDR2 FYNNEI.